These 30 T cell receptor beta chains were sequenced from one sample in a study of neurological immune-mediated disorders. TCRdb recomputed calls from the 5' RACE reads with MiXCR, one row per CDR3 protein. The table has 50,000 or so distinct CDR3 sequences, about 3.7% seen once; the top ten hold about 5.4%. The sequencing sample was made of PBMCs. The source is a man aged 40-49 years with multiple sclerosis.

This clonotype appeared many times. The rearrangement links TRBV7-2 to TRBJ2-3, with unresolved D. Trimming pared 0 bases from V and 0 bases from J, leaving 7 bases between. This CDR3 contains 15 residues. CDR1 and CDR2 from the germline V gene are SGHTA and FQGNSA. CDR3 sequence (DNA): TGTGCCAGCAGCTTAGCCTGGGGAAGCACAGATACGCAGTATTTT. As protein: CASSLAWGSTDTQYF.

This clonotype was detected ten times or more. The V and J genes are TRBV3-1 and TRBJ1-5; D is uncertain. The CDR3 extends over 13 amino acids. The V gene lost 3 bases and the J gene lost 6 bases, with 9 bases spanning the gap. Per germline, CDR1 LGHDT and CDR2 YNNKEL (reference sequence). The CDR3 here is CASSQTVVQPQHF. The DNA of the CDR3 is TGTGCCAGCAGCCAGACTGTGGTTCAGCCCCAGCATTTT. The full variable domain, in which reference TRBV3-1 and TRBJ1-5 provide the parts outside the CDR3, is DTAVSQTPKYLVTQMGNDKSIKCEQNLGHDTMYWYKQDSKKFLKIMFSYNNKELIINETVPNRFSPKSPDKAHLNLHINSLELGDSAVYFCASSQTVVQPQHFGDGTRLSIL.

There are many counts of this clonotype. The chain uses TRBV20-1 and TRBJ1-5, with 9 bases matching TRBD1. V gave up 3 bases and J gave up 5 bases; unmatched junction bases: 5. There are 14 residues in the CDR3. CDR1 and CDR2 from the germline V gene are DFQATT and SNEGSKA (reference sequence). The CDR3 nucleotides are TGCAGTGCTAGGGTGGGACAGGGACATCAGCCCCAGCATTTT. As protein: CSARVGQGHQPQHF.

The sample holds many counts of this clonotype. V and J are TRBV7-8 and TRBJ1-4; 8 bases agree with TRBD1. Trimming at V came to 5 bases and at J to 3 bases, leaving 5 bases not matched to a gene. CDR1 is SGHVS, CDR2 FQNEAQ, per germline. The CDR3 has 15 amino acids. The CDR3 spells CASSPRTGSNEKLFF. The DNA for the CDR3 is TGTGCCAGCAGCCCCCGGACAGGGTCTAATGAAAAACTGTTTTTT.

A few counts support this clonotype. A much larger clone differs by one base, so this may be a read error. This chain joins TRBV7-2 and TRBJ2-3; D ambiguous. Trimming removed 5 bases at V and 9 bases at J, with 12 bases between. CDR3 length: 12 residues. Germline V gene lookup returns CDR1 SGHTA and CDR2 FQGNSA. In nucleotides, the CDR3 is TGTGCCAGCAGCAGCACTATGTCGACGCAGTATTTT. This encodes CASSSTMSTQYF.

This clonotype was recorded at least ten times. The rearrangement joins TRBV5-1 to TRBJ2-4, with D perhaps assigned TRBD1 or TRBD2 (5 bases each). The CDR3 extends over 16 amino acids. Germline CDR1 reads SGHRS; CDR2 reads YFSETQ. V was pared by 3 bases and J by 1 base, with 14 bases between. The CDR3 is CASSSEGMGAKNIQYF. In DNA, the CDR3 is TGCGCCAGCAGCTCTGAGGGGATGGGGGCCAAAAACATTCAGTACTTC.

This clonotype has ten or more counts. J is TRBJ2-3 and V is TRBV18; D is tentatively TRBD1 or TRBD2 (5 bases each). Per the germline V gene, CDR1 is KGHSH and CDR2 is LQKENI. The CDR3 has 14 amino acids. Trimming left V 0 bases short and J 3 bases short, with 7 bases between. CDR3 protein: CASSPPEGTDTQYF. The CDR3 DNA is TGTGCCAGCTCACCACCCGAGGGGACAGATACGCAGTATTTT. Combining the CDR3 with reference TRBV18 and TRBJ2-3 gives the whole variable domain NAGVMQNPRHLVRRRGQEARLRCSPMKGHSHVYWYRQLPEEGLKFMVYLQKENIIDESGMPKERFSAEFPKEGPSILRIQQVVRGDSAAYFCASSPPEGTDTQYFGPGTRLTVL.

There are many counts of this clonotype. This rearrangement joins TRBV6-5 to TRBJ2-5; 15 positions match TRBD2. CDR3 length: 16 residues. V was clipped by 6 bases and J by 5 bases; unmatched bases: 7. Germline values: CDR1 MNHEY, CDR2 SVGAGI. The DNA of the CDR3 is TGTGCCAGCAGCCTGCGGACTAGCGGGGGGGCGGAGACCCAGTACTTC. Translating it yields CASSLRTSGGAETQYF.

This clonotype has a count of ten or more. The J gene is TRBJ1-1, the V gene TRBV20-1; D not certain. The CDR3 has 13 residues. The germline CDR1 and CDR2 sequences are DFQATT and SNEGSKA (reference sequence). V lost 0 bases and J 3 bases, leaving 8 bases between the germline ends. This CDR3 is CSARDVPHTEAFF. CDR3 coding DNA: TGCAGTGCTAGAGATGTTCCCCACACTGAAGCTTTCTTT.

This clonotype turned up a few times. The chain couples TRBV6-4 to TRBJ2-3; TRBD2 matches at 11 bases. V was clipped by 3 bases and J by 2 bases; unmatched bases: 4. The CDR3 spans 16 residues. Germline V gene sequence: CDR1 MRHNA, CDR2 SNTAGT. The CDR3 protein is CASSELAGGLTDTQYF. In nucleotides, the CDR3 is TGTGCCAGCAGTGAGCTAGCGGGGGGCCTCACAGATACGCAGTATTTT.

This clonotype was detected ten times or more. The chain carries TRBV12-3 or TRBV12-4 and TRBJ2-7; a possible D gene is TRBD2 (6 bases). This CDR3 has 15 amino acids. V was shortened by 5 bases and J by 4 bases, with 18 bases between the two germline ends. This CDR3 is CASSPFVAGRYEQYF. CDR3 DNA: TGTGCCAGCAGTCCCTTCGTGGCAGGGAGGTACGAGCAGTACTTC.

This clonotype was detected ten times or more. The CDR3 loop reads CSAGPTSGGTSSYNEQFF. The CDR3 DNA sequence: TGCAGTGCTGGCCCGACTAGCGGGGGGACTAGCTCCTACAATGAGCAGTTCTTC. This sequence joins TRBV20-1 and TRBJ2-1; the match to TRBD2 covers 13 bases. The CDR3 is 18 amino acids. Germline V gene data show CDR1 as DFQATT and CDR2 as SNEGSKA (reference sequence). V was clipped by 5 bases and J by 0 bases; unmatched bases: 10.

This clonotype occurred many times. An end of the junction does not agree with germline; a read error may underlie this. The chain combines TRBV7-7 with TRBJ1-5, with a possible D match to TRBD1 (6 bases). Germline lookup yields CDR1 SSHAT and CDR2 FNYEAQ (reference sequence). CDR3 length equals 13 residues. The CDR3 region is CASSLAQGQPQNF. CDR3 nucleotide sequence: TGTGCCAGCAGCTTAGCGCAGGGGCAGCCCCAGAATTTT.

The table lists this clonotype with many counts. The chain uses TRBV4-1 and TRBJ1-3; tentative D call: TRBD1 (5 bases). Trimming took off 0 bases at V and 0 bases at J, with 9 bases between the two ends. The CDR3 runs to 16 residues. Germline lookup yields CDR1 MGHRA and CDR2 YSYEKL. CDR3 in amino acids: CASSQEARASGNTIYF. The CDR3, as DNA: TGCGCCAGCAGCCAAGAAGCCAGGGCCTCTGGAAACACCATATATTTT.

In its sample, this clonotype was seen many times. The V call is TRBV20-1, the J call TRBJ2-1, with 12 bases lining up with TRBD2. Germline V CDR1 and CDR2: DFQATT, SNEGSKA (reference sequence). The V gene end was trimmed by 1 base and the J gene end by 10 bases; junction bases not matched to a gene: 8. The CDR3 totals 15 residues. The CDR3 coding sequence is TGCAGTGCTAGAGTATCGACTAGCGGGGGAGCAGAGCAGTTCTTC. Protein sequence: CSARVSTSGGAEQFF.

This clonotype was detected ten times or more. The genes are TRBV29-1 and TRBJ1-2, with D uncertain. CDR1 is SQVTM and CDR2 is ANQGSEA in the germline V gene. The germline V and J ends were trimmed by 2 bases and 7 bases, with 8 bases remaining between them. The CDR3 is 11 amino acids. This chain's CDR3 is CSVESLVGYTF. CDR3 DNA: TGCAGCGTTGAATCCCTGGTTGGCTACACCTTC. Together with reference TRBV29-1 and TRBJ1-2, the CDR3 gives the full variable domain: SAVISQKPSRDICQRGTSLTIQCQVDSQVTMMFWYRQQPGQSLTLIATANQGSEATYESGFVIDKFPISRPNLTFSTLTVSNMSPEDSSIYLCSVESLVGYTFGSGTRLTVV.

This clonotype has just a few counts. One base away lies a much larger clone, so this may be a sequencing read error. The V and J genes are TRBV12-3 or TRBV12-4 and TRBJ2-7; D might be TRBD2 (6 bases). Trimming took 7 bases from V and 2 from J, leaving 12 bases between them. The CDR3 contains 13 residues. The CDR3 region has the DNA TGTGCCAGCACAGGTAGCGGAGCCTACGAGCAGTACTTC. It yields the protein CASTGSGAYEQYF.

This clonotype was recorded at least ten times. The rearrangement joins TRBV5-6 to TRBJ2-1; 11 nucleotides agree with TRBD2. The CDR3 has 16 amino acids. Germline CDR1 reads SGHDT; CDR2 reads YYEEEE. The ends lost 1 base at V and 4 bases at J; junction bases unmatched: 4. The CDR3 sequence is CASSLSLAGGYNEQFF. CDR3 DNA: TGTGCCAGCAGCTTGTCCTTAGCGGGGGGGTACAATGAGCAGTTCTTC. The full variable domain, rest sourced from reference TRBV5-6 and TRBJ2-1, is DAGVTQSPTHLIKTRGQQVTLRCSPKSGHDTVSWYQQALGQGPQFIFQYYEEEERQRGNFPDRFSGHQFPNYSSELNVNALLLGDSALYLCASSLSLAGGYNEQFFGPGTRLTVL.

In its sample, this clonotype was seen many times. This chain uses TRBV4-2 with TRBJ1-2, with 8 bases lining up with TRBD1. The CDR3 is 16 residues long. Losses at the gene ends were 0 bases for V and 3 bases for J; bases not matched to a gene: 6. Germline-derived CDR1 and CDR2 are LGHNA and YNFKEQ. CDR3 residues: CASSQEWGQEDYGYTF. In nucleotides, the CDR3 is TGTGCCAGCAGCCAAGAATGGGGACAGGAGGACTATGGCTACACCTTC.

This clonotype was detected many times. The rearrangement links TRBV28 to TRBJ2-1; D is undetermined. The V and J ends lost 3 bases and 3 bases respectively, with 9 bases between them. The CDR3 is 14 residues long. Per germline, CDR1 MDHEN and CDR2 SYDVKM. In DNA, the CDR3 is TGTGCCAGCAGTTTTGACCCAATCTACAATGAGCAGTTCTTC. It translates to CASSFDPIYNEQFF.

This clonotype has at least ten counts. The DNA of the CDR3 is TGCAGTGCTAGAGATCAGGGTCGCGGCACTGAAGCTTTCTTT. Translation gives CSARDQGRGTEAFF. This sequence joins TRBV20-1 and TRBJ1-1; D perhaps matches TRBD1 (5 bases). This CDR3 has 14 residues. The germline V gene has CDR1 DFQATT and CDR2 SNEGSKA (reference sequence). V shed 0 bases and J shed 4 bases, with 12 bases lying between them.

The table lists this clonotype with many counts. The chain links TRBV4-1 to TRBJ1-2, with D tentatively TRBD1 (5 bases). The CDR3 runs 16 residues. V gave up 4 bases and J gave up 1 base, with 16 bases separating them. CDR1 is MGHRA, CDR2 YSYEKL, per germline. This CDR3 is CASSPQQVYDNYGYTF. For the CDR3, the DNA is TGCGCCAGCAGCCCACAACAGGTCTACGATAACTATGGCTACACCTTC.

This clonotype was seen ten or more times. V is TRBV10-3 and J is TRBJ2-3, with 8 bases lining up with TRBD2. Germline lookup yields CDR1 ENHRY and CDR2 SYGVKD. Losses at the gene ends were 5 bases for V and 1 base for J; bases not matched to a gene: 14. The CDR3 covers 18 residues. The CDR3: CAISPTSGTTIGTDTQYF. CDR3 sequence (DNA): TGTGCCATCAGTCCCACTAGCGGTACTACTATCGGCACAGATACGCAGTATTTT.

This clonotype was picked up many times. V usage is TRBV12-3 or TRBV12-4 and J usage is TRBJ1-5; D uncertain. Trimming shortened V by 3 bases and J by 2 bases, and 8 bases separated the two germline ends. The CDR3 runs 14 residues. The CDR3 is CASSFMGGNQPQHF. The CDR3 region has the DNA TGTGCCAGCAGTTTTATGGGTGGCAATCAGCCCCAGCATTTT.

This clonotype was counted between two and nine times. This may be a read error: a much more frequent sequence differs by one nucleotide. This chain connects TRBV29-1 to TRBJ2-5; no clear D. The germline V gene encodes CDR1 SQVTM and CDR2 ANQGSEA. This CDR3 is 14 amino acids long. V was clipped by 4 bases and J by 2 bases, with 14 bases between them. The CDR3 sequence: CSVVQGQKQETQYF. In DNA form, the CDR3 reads TGCAGCGTTGTTCAAGGCCAGAAACAAGAGACCCAGTACTTC. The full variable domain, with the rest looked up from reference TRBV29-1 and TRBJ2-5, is SAVISQKPSRDICQRGTSLTIQCQVDSQVTMMFWYRQQPGQSLTLIATANQGSEATYESGFVIDKFPISRPNLTFSTLTVSNMSPEDSSIYLCSVVQGQKQETQYFGPGTRLLVL.

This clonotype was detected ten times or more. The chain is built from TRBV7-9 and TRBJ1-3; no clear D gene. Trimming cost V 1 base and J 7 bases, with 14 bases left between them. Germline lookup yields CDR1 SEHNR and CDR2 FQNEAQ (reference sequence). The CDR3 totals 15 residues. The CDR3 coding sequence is TGTGCCAGCAGCTTAGAAACCCCGCCGGGGAACACCATATATTTT. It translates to CASSLETPPGNTIYF.

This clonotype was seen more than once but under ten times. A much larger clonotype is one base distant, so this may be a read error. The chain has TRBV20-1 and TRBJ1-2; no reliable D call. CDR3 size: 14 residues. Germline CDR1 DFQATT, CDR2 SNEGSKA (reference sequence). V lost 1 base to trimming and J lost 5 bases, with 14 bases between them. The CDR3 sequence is CSARGEEREYGYTF. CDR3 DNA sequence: TGCAGTGCTAGAGGGGAGGAAAGGGAATATGGCTACACCTTC.

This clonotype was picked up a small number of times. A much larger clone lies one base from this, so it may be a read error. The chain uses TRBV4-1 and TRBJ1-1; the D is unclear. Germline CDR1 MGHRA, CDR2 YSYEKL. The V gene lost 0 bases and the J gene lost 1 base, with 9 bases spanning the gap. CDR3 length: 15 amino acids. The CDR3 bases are TGCGCCAGCAGCCAAGAAAGCAAGCGGAACACTGAAGCTTTCTTT. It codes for CASSQESKRNTEAFF.

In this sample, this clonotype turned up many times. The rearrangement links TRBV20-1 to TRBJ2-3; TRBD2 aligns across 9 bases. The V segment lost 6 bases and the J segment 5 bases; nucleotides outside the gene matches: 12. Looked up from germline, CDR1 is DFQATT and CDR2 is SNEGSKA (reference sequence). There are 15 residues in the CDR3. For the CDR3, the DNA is TGCAGTGCCAGACGACGCGGGGGGGCAGGAGATACGCAGTATTTT. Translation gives CSARRRGGAGDTQYF.

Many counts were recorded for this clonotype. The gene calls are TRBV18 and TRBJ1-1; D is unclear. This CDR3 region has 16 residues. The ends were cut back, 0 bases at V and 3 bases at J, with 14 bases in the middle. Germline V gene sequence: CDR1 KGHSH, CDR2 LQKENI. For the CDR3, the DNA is TGTGCCAGCTCACCACCTGGGAAGGGAGCGGACACTGAAGCTTTCTTT. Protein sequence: CASSPPGKGADTEAFF.